Presented here are 9 T cell receptor beta chains from one specimen sequenced in a study of shared clonotypes between healthy human individuals. Some clones are missing from TCRdb's copy, which holds only in-frame ones; the method was immunoSEQ multiplex PCR. The table shows around 2.3 million clones, with approximately 96% occurring only once. The sequencing sample was made of naive CD4+ T cells sorted from blood. Subset in this sample: CD45RA+ positively selected. These TCRs come from a man aged 18-30 years in good health.

This chain connects TRBV5-1 to TRBJ2-2, with TRBD1 matching 9 bases. V gave up 4 bases and J gave up 6 bases; unmatched junction bases: 7. CDR3 length: 15 amino acids. The germline gives CDR1 SGHRS, CDR2 YFSETQ. The CDR3 DNA reads as TGCGCCAGCAGCAGGGGACAGGGAGTTCCCGGGGAGCTGTTTTTT. Amino acid sequence: CASSRGQGVPGELFF.

This clone was detected only once. The chain uses TRBV5-4 and TRBJ1-4; 8 nucleotides line up with TRBD1. Germline V gene data show CDR1 as SGHNT and CDR2 as YYREEE (reference sequence). After removal of 4 bases from V and 4 bases from J, the junction contained 6 bases not matched to a gene. This CDR3 has 15 amino acids. DNA for the CDR3: TGTGCCAGCAGCCGGGGGACAGGCTATAATGAAAAACTGTTTTTT. Amino acid sequence: CASSRGTGYNEKLFF. Drawing the rest from reference TRBV5-4 and TRBJ1-4, the complete variable domain is ETGVTQSPTHLIKTRGQQVTLRCSSQSGHNTVSWYQQALGQGPQFIFQYYREEENGRGNFPPRFSGLQFPNYSSELNVNALELDDSALYLCASSRGTGYNEKLFFGSGTQLSVL.

The chain uses TRBV7-2 and TRBJ2-3; 8 positions match TRBD2. The CDR3 consists of 15 residues. Unmatched junction bases numbered 1, after V lost 1 base and J lost 1 base. Germline V gene lookup returns CDR1 SGHTA and CDR2 FQGNSA. The CDR3 region has the DNA TGTGCCAGCAGCTTAGACGGGAGGGGCACAGATACGCAGTATTTT. Its protein is CASSLDGRGTDTQYF.

The gene calls are TRBV28 and TRBJ2-3; 9 positions match TRBD2. CDR1 is MDHEN and CDR2 is SYDVKM in the germline V gene. This CDR3 is 15 amino acids long. J lost 4 bases, V lost 5 bases, and 7 bases had no gene match. This CDR3 is CASSRGGAGSDTQYF. The DNA for the CDR3 is TGTGCCAGCAGTCGCGGGGGGGCTGGGTCAGATACGCAGTATTTT. Full variable domain (rest looked up from reference TRBV28 and TRBJ2-3): DVKVTQSSRYLVKRTGEKVFLECVQDMDHENMFWYRQDPGLGLRLIYFSYDVKMKEKGDIPEGYSVSREKKERFSLILESASTNQTSMYLCASSRGGAGSDTQYFGPGTRLTVL.

The CDR3 spells CASSPGGKGRSGNTIYF. The DNA for the CDR3 is TGTGCCAGCAGCCCAGGGGGAAAGGGGAGGTCTGGAAACACCATATATTTT. The V call is TRBV7-2, the J call TRBJ1-3, with 7 bases fitting TRBD1. Per the germline V gene, CDR1 is SGHTA and CDR2 is FQGNSA. CDR3 length equals 17 residues. V trimming: 5 bases; J trimming: 1 base; junction bases outside the gene matches: 11.

For this clone: The same CDR3 arises from other DNA sequences in this sample as well. V is TRBV6-4 and J is TRBJ2-7; no clear D. V lost 3 bases and J lost 4, with 10 bases in between. This CDR3 has 13 residues. In germline, CDR1 is MRHNA, CDR2 SNTAGT. Here the CDR3 reads CASSDEAGYEQYF. The CDR3, as DNA: TGTGCCAGCAGTGATGAGGCAGGTTACGAGCAGTACTTC.

CDR3 amino acids: CASSPRTGLISYEQYF. The CDR3 DNA follows: TGTGCCAGCAGCCCGAGAACAGGGCTCATTTCCTACGAGCAGTACTTC. The V call is TRBV7-2, the J call TRBJ2-7; the D gene is possibly TRBD1 (6 bases). The CDR3 extends over 16 amino acids. CDR1 SGHTA and CDR2 FQGNSA come from the germline V gene. V lost 5 bases and J lost 1, with 18 bases in between.

The CDR3 coding sequence is TGTGCCATCAGTGACGGGGCAGGGGGTAATTCACCCCTCCACTTT. It encodes CAISDGAGGNSPLHF. V is TRBV10-3 and J is TRBJ1-6, with 7 positions matching TRBD1. With 3 bases clipped from V and 6 bases from J, the junction kept 5 bases outside the gene matches. The CDR3 sequence is 15 residues long. Germline assignment: CDR1 ENHRY and CDR2 SYGVKD.

The chain is built from TRBV30 and TRBJ1-1, with unresolved D. This CDR3 region has 13 residues. In germline, CDR1 is GTSNPN, CDR2 SVGIG (reference sequence). V was trimmed by 0 bases and J by 2 bases, leaving 7 bases between them. This CDR3 is CAWSVLTNTEAFF. DNA for the CDR3: TGTGCCTGGAGTGTACTCACAAACACTGAAGCTTTCTTT.